Listed here are 16 T cell receptor beta chains from one sample, sequenced in a study of T cells in tumors and immune-related adverse events. Some clones are missing from TCRdb's copy, which holds only in-frame ones; the method was immunoSEQ multiplex PCR. Of more than 20,000 clones in the sample, around nine tenths were seen once. The sample in question was lymph node tissue, obtained from a patient treated with anti-PD-1 therapy. These receptors were obtained from a female donor with metastatic renal cell carcinoma.

V usage is TRBV7-2 and J usage is TRBJ1-1; no clear D gene. Germline V CDR1 and CDR2: SGHTA, FQGNSA. The CDR3 loop spans 14 amino acids. The V gene lost 4 bases and the J gene lost 3 bases, with 12 bases spanning the gap. The CDR3 loop reads CASSSRGGYTEAFF. The CDR3 DNA follows: TGTGCCAGCAGCTCTCGCGGCGGATACACTGAAGCTTTCTTT. Full variable domain (missing parts from reference TRBV7-2 and TRBJ1-1): GAGVSQSPSNKVTEKGKDVELRCDPISGHTALYWYRQSLGQGLEFLIYFQGNSAPDKSGLPSDRFSAERTGGSVSTLTIQRTQQEDSAVYLCASSSRGGYTEAFFGQGTRLTVV.

J is TRBJ2-7 and V is TRBV28, with 11 bases aligning to TRBD1. Per the germline V gene, CDR1 is MDHEN and CDR2 is SYDVKM. The CDR3 runs to 18 residues. V was pared by 6 bases and J by 1 base, with 14 bases of the junction left unmatched. The CDR3 region is CASSLFGPRDRGSYEQYF. In DNA form, the CDR3 reads TGTGCCAGCAGCCTCTTTGGACCCCGGGACAGGGGGTCCTACGAGCAGTACTTC.

The CDR3 sequence is CASSPRGGTGVTLNTEAFF. CDR3 coding DNA: TGTGCCAGCAGCCCACGGGGGGGGACAGGGGTGACATTGAACACTGAAGCTTTCTTT. The chain links TRBV11-2 to TRBJ1-1, with 10 bases fitting TRBD1. In germline, CDR1 is SGHAT, CDR2 FQNNGV. The CDR3 consists of 19 residues. V was pared by 5 bases and J by 0 bases, with 15 bases of the junction left unmatched.

The chain combines TRBV5-6 with TRBJ1-5; no clear D gene. V lost 0 bases, J lost 3 bases, and 10 bases lay in between. The CDR3 sequence is 15 residues long. In germline, CDR1 is SGHDT, CDR2 YYEEEE. The CDR3 reads CASSLGPIPNQPQHF. CDR3 DNA: TGTGCCAGCAGCTTGGGCCCGATCCCCAATCAGCCCCAGCATTTT. Full variable domain (remainder filled in from reference TRBV5-6 and TRBJ1-5): DAGVTQSPTHLIKTRGQQVTLRCSPKSGHDTVSWYQQALGQGPQFIFQYYEEEERQRGNFPDRFSGHQFPNYSSELNVNALLLGDSALYLCASSLGPIPNQPQHFGDGTRLSIL.

This chain uses TRBV5-4 with TRBJ2-3, with 7 bases fitting TRBD1. After removal of 2 bases from V and 1 base from J, the junction contained 4 bases not matched to a gene. Germline CDR1 reads SGHNT; CDR2 reads YYREEE (reference sequence). The length of the CDR3 is 15 residues. The CDR3 sequence: CASSFPGQRTDTQYF. CDR3 DNA sequence: TGTGCCAGCAGCTTCCCGGGACAGCGCACAGATACGCAGTATTTT.

CDR3 nucleotide sequence: TGTGCCAGCAGTTTGGCAGCTAATGAAAAACTGTTTTTT. It is translated as CASSLAANEKLFF. The V call is TRBV27, the J call TRBJ1-4; D is unresolved. Germline CDR1 is MNHEY and CDR2 is SMNVEV (reference sequence). The CDR3 spans 13 residues. The germline V and J ends were trimmed by 3 bases and 3 bases, with 5 bases remaining between them.

The V and J genes are TRBV28 and TRBJ1-2; 8 bases fit TRBD1. The CDR3 runs 14 residues. Germline trimming cut 6 bases from V and 1 base from J; bases unmatched to any gene: 4. From germline, CDR1 is MDHEN and CDR2 SYDVKM. The CDR3 here is CASRQGVNNYGYTF. CDR3 nucleotides: TGTGCCAGCAGACAGGGGGTGAATAACTATGGCTACACCTTC.

The CDR3 loop is CASSQVPLAGQETQYF. The CDR3 DNA sequence: TGTGCCAGCAGCCAAGTCCCGCTAGCGGGGCAAGAGACCCAGTACTTC. The rearrangement joins TRBV4-2 to TRBJ2-5; 9 bases match TRBD2. CDR1 and CDR2 from the germline V gene are LGHNA and YNFKEQ. Germline trimming cut 1 base from V and 2 bases from J; bases unmatched to any gene: 5. CDR3 length equals 16 residues.

This chain joins TRBV7-9 and TRBJ2-7; 9 bases map to TRBD2. The trim removed 5 bases at V and 2 bases at J, leaving 4 bases unmatched. The CDR3 extends over 14 amino acids. Germline loops: CDR1 SEHNR, CDR2 FQNEAQ (reference sequence). DNA of the CDR3: TGTGCCAGCAGCCGTAGCGGGGGACCCTACGAGCAGTACTTC. This codes for CASSRSGGPYEQYF.

This clone was detected only a few times. CDR3 protein: CASSDPHRGQDGYTF. The CDR3, as DNA: TGTGCCAGCAGTGACCCTCACAGGGGGCAAGATGGCTACACCTTC. V gene TRBV6-4 combines with J gene TRBJ1-2, with TRBD1 identical over 9 bases. V trimming: 2 bases; J trimming: 6 bases; junction bases outside the gene matches: 7. The CDR3 covers 15 residues. Germline V gene lookup returns CDR1 MRHNA and CDR2 SNTAGT.

The chain links TRBV5-5 to TRBJ1-1, with D unclear. Per germline, CDR1 SGHKS and CDR2 YYEKEE (reference sequence). The ends were cut back, 0 bases at V and 3 bases at J, with 15 bases in the middle. The CDR3 spans 16 residues. CDR3 residues: CASSLVVGRLDTEAFF. The CDR3 bases are TGTGCCAGCAGCTTGGTAGTCGGCCGTTTGGACACTGAAGCTTTCTTT.

J is TRBJ1-6 and V is TRBV27, with TRBD1 matching 8 bases. This CDR3 is built from 15 residues. The V segment lost 7 bases and the J segment 6 bases; nucleotides outside the gene matches: 8. Per germline, CDR1 MNHEY and CDR2 SMNVEV (reference sequence). The CDR3: CASTRARGPNSPLHF. CDR3 DNA: TGTGCCAGCACCCGTGCCAGGGGGCCTAATTCACCCCTCCACTTT.

This chain connects TRBV12-2 to TRBJ1-5. TRBV12-2 is a pseudogene segment. The CDR3 covers 19 residues. The CDR3 DNA reads as TGTGCAAGTCGCACCCCGTCCACAGCGTGGAGGCTCGCGAATCAGCCCCAGCATTTT. It is translated as CASRTPSTAWRLANQPQHF.

The chain joins TRBV15 to TRBJ2-7, with D possibly TRBD2 on 6 matching bases. The CDR3 totals 15 residues. With 5 bases removed from V and 0 bases from J, the gap between germline ends came to 14 bases. Germline V lookup: CDR1 LNHNV, CDR2 YYDKDF (reference sequence). DNA of the CDR3: TGTGCCACCAGCCGAGCCGGGACTTCCTCCTACGAGCAGTACTTC. Translation: CATSRAGTSSYEQYF. Together with reference TRBV15 and TRBJ2-7, the CDR3 gives the full variable domain: DAMVIQNPRYQVTQFGKPVTLSCSQTLNHNVMYWYQQKSSQAPKLLFHYYDKDFNNEADTPDNFQSRRPNTSFCFLDIRSPGLGDTAMYLCATSRAGTSSYEQYFGPGTRLTVT.

V is TRBV11-2 and J is TRBJ2-1; D is ambiguous. Per the germline V gene, CDR1 is SGHAT and CDR2 is FQNNGV. The length of the CDR3 is 14 residues. The V end was cut by 3 bases, the J end by 2 bases, with 8 bases between. The CDR3 DNA reads as TGTGCCAGCAGCTTTCTTATTCCCTACAATGAGCAGTTCTTC. Residues: CASSFLIPYNEQFF.

The gene calls are TRBV6-1 and TRBJ1-4; D is possibly TRBD1 (5 bases). The CDR3 is 15 amino acids. Trimming pared 6 bases from V and 7 bases from J, leaving 18 bases between. Germline V gene data show CDR1 as MNHNS and CDR2 as SASEGT. The CDR3: CASSDLSGRVEKLFF. Written as DNA, the CDR3 is TGTGCCAGCAGCGATTTATCAGGGAGGGTTGAAAAACTGTTTTTT.